Listed here are 12 T cell receptor beta chains from one sample, sequenced in a study of blood T cell repertoires in COVID-19. The table came from immunoSEQ multiplex PCR; TCRdb's copy has only in-frame clones and leaves some out. The sample yields around 300,000 clones, 90% seen once. Sample: PBMCs or T cells enriched from blood (not recorded which). These receptors originate from a woman in her late teens or twenties with acute COVID-19.

The rearrangement uses TRBV9 and TRBJ2-1, with TRBD2 matching 10 bases. The germline gives CDR1 SGDLS, CDR2 YYNGEE. The V gene end was trimmed by 7 bases and the J gene end by 5 bases; junction bases not matched to a gene: 12. The CDR3 consists of 16 residues. The CDR3 loop is CASGPSGGLPDNEQFF. DNA of the CDR3: TGTGCCAGCGGCCCTAGCGGGGGCCTCCCGGACAATGAGCAGTTCTTC.

This clone occurred a few times. This chain links TRBV19 with TRBJ2-2; 9 bases agree with TRBD2. J gave up 5 bases and V 7 bases, and 8 bases lay outside the gene matches. The CDR3 spans 15 residues. The germline gives CDR1 LNHDA, CDR2 SQIVND (reference sequence). The CDR3 sequence is CASTKGLAGTGELFF. As DNA, the CDR3 is TGTGCCAGTACCAAGGGACTAGCTGGTACCGGGGAGCTGTTTTTT.

This clone was observed once. The chain employs TRBV9 and TRBJ1-1; TRBD1 might be the D (6 bases). Germline-derived CDR1 and CDR2 are SGDLS and YYNGEE. This CDR3 is built from 16 residues. V was trimmed by 0 bases and J by 1 base, leaving 13 bases between them. The CDR3 protein is CASSVATDRTNTEAFF. CDR3 DNA: TGTGCCAGCAGCGTAGCTACCGACAGGACGAACACTGAAGCTTTCTTT.

This clone was recorded only once. The rearrangement joins TRBV27 to TRBJ2-5; TRBD2 matches 10 bases. The CDR3 has 17 residues. Germline loops: CDR1 MNHEY, CDR2 SMNVEV (reference sequence). V was clipped by 4 bases and J by 5 bases; unmatched bases: 13. CDR3 sequence: CASSSGLAGEISETQYF. The CDR3 region has the DNA TGTGCCAGCAGTTCCGGGCTAGCGGGAGAAATTAGCGAGACCCAGTACTTC.

This rearrangement joins TRBV6-5 to TRBJ2-5, with D possibly matching TRBD2 (5 bases). The length of the CDR3 is 12 residues. CDR1 and CDR2 (germline): MNHEY, SVGAGI. V was clipped by 6 bases and J by 5 bases, with 10 bases between them. The CDR3 spells CASRPTGETQYF. In DNA form, the CDR3 reads TGTGCCAGCAGGCCAACGGGGGAGACCCAGTACTTC.

The genes are TRBV11-3 and TRBJ1-3; D may be TRBD1 (5 bases). Germline V gene lookup returns CDR1 SGHNT and CDR2 YENEEA. The CDR3 covers 16 residues. Trimming left V 5 bases short and J 0 bases short, with 14 bases between. This chain's CDR3 is CASSRPTATSGNTIYF. CDR3 coding DNA: TGTGCCAGCAGCCGCCCGACAGCTACCTCTGGAAACACCATATATTTT.

The chain uses TRBV6-5 and TRBJ1-1, with 7 bases lining up with TRBD1. Looked up from germline, CDR1 is MNHEY and CDR2 is SVGAGI. The junction had 7 bases not matched to a gene; V was cut back by 5 bases and J by 1 base. This CDR3 spans 15 amino acids. The CDR3 DNA reads TGTGCCAGCAGTCCCTACGACAGGGCGAACACTGAAGCTTTCTTT. This encodes CASSPYDRANTEAFF.

This chain joins TRBV18 and TRBJ2-1; a weak D match, TRBD2 (5 bases). Germline V lookup: CDR1 KGHSH, CDR2 LQKENI. This CDR3 region has 16 residues. The V gene lost 5 bases and the J gene lost 6 bases, with 20 bases spanning the gap. CDR3 protein: CASSSQLVRDPNEQFF. The CDR3 DNA is TGTGCCAGCTCATCCCAACTAGTTAGAGATCCCAATGAGCAGTTCTTC.

The chain carries TRBV11-2 and TRBJ2-3, with a tentative D call TRBD1 (7 bases). Trimming took 4 bases from V and 1 from J, leaving 9 bases between them. The CDR3 extends over 14 amino acids. Germline lookup yields CDR1 SGHAT and CDR2 FQNNGV. The DNA for the CDR3 is TGTGCCAGCAGCTCCAGGGGGGGCACAGATACGCAGTATTTT. It specifies CASSSRGGTDTQYF.

DNA of the CDR3: TGTGCCAGCAGCTTGAGGGTTAACGCAGATACGCAGTATTTT. Translated, it gives CASSLRVNADTQYF. The chain uses TRBV11-2 and TRBJ2-3; a possible D gene is TRBD2 (5 bases). This CDR3 has 14 amino acids. V lost 3 bases to trimming and J lost 4 bases, with 11 bases between them. Germline V gene sequence: CDR1 SGHAT, CDR2 FQNNGV.

On this clone: Other DNA variants within this sample encode the same CDR3. This chain connects TRBV28 to TRBJ1-5; TRBD1 matches 7 bases. The trim removed 6 bases at V and 0 bases at J, leaving 8 bases unmatched. Per germline, CDR1 MDHEN and CDR2 SYDVKM. This CDR3 spans 16 amino acids. The CDR3 bases are TGTGCCAGCAGCCTACAGGGGACGTATAGCAATCAGCCCCAGCATTTT. Its translation is CASSLQGTYSNQPQHF.

This clone came up a few times. The chain recombines TRBV19 with TRBJ1-6; 7 bases line up with TRBD1. Germline values: CDR1 LNHDA, CDR2 SQIVND (reference sequence). V lost 7 bases and J lost 0; bases outside the gene matches: 3. CDR3 length equals 15 residues. The CDR3 loop is CASMGTVSYNSPLHF. As DNA, the CDR3 is TGTGCCAGTATGGGGACAGTCTCCTATAATTCACCCCTCCACTTT.